These 13 T cell receptor beta chains were sequenced from one sample in a study of prognosis after radiotherapy for stage I lung cancer. TCR beta CDR3 was amplified from genomic DNA by two-round multiplex PCR. First-round PCR amplification was performed with primers specific to each TRBV and TRBJ gene. From the multiplex PCR reads, TCRdb called clonotypes with MiXCR, one entry per CDR3 protein. The profile covers around 20,000 distinct CDR3 sequences, with around three fifths appearing a single time and 27% taken by the ten largest. Sequenced here: PBMCs, sampled before or after stereotactic body radiation therapy (not recorded which). Receptor source: a donor aged 50 or older with non-small cell lung cancer.

At least ten counts were recorded for this clonotype. The chain has TRBV28 and TRBJ2-1; D is unclear. Trimming removed 11 bases at V and 0 bases at J, with 14 bases between. CDR3 length: 14 amino acids. CDR1 and CDR2 (germline): MDHEN, SYDVKM. The CDR3 here is CASKVESSYNEQFF. As DNA, the CDR3 is TGTGCCTCCAAGGTGGAGAGCTCCTACAATGAGCAGTTCTTC.

This clonotype was recorded many times. V gene TRBV5-8 combines with J gene TRBJ2-3; 9 bases line up with TRBD1. The V and J ends lost 4 bases and 1 base, in that order; junction bases with no gene match: 4. Germline CDR1 is SGHTS and CDR2 is YDEGEE. The CDR3 has 15 residues. Written as DNA, the CDR3 is TGTGCCAGCAGCGGAAGGACAGGGGGCACAGATACGCAGTATTTT. Amino acids: CASSGRTGGTDTQYF.

The chain has TRBV28 and TRBJ2-3, with 7 positions matching TRBD2. The CDR3 has 12 amino acids. CDR1 and CDR2 from the germline V gene are MDHEN and SYDVKM. V was clipped by 10 bases and J by 0 bases; unmatched bases: 1. CDR3 DNA sequence: TGTGCCATGGGGGGGAGCACAGATACGCAGTATTTT. As protein: CAMGGSTDTQYF.

This sequence joins TRBV6-5 and TRBJ1-2; D remains ambiguous. Germline V gives CDR1 MNHEY, CDR2 SVGAGI. Trimming took off 4 bases at V and 4 bases at J, with 10 bases between the two ends. This CDR3 contains 13 residues. The CDR3: CASSSREGYGYTF. The CDR3 DNA follows: TGTGCCAGCAGTTCGAGGGAGGGCTATGGCTACACCTTC.

As for this clonotype: A clone one base away is much larger, so this may be a read error. The chain joins TRBV10-3 to TRBJ2-5; unclear D gene. V lost 2 bases and J lost 1, with 5 bases in between. The CDR3 extends over 13 amino acids. Germline CDR1 is ENHRY and CDR2 is SYGVKD. CDR3 DNA sequence: TGTGCCATCAGTGAGAGGTTCCAAGAGACCCAGTACTTC. Translated, it gives CAISERFQETQYF.

By frequency in the sample, this clonotype is medium-sized. This rearrangement joins TRBV28 to TRBJ2-2; 16 nucleotides align to TRBD2. The V and J ends lost 2 bases and 4 bases, in that order; junction bases with no gene match: 16. The CDR3 loop spans 22 amino acids. CDR1 is MDHEN and CDR2 is SYDVKM in the germline V gene. CDR3 loop: CASSLTSGLAGGWTLGTGELFF. For the CDR3, the DNA is TGTGCCAGCAGTTTAACTTCGGGACTAGCGGGAGGGTGGACTTTAGGCACCGGGGAGCTGTTTTTT.

The V gene is TRBV12-3 or TRBV12-4, the J gene TRBJ2-3, with D perhaps TRBD1 (5 bases). This CDR3 is 15 amino acids long. Trimming took 1 base from V and 3 from J, leaving 11 bases between them. The CDR3 DNA reads as TGTGCCAGCAGTTTAGGGGGCGAAGTTACAGATACGCAGTATTTT. It is translated as CASSLGGEVTDTQYF.

The chain couples TRBV5-1 to TRBJ2-3; the D is unclear. V lost 0 bases and J 7 bases, leaving 9 bases between the germline ends. This CDR3 has 13 amino acids. From germline, CDR1 is SGHRS and CDR2 YFSETQ. CDR3 in amino acids: CASSLATRYTQYF. CDR3 coding DNA: TGCGCCAGCAGCTTGGCCACTCGTTATACGCAGTATTTT.

This clonotype was counted many times. The rearrangement joins TRBV5-1 to TRBJ2-5, with D tentatively TRBD2 (6 bases). The CDR3 length is 14 residues. Germline lookup yields CDR1 SGHRS and CDR2 YFSETQ. Trimming left V 3 bases short and J 1 base short, with 10 bases between. CDR3 region: CASSSLGLQETQYF. The DNA for the CDR3 is TGCGCCAGCAGCTCGCTGGGACTCCAAGAGACCCAGTACTTC.

At least ten counts were recorded for this clonotype. The J gene is TRBJ2-1, the V gene TRBV19, with 10 bases matching TRBD1. The CDR3 covers 15 residues. Germline V gives CDR1 LNHDA, CDR2 SQIVND (reference sequence). V lost 1 base, J lost 8 bases, and 5 bases stayed unmatched. CDR3 sequence reads: CASSIGQGAVDEQFF. CDR3 in DNA: TGTGCCAGTAGTATAGGACAGGGGGCTGTAGATGAGCAGTTCTTC.

The chain couples TRBV12-5 to TRBJ1-1; TRBD1 is a possible D gene (5 bases). Germline V CDR1 and CDR2: LGHNT, FRNRAP. This CDR3 is 12 amino acids long. V dropped 7 bases and J dropped 8 bases, with 14 bases sitting between them. In DNA form, the CDR3 reads TGTGCTAGTGTCCAGGGTCTTAGAGAAGCTTTCTTT. Its translation is CASVQGLREAFF.

The table lists this clonotype with many counts. The chain employs TRBV28 and TRBJ1-1; TRBD1 matches 11 bases. The germline gives CDR1 MDHEN, CDR2 SYDVKM. The CDR3 spans 17 residues. Germline trimming cut 6 bases from V and 2 bases from J; bases unmatched to any gene: 11. CDR3 DNA: TGTGCCAGCAGCTACGGACAGGGGGCGAGAAAAAACACTGAAGCTTTCTTT. This translates into CASSYGQGARKNTEAFF.

This clonotype was seen only a few times. CDR3 DNA sequence: TGTGCCAGCAGTTTTTCCAGAACCATCGGCTACACCTTC. Its protein is CASSFSRTIGYTF. The chain carries TRBV28 and TRBJ1-2, with D uncertain. Germline V gives CDR1 MDHEN, CDR2 SYDVKM. Trimming removed 3 bases at V and 8 bases at J, with 13 bases between. This CDR3 is built from 13 residues.